The 16 T cell receptor beta chains below were found in one sample sequenced in a study of OX40 agonist ivuxolimab in advanced cancers. Some clones are missing from TCRdb's copy, which holds only in-frame ones; the method was immunoSEQ multiplex PCR. Of around 68,000 clones in the sample, roughly 87% were seen once. The input for sequencing was CD4+ or CD8+ T cells sorted from blood, taken in a trial of the OX40 agonist ivuxolimab. Every receptor here comes from an adult with an advanced solid tumor such as melanoma, head and neck, liver or kidney cancer.

This chain joins TRBV19 and TRBJ1-6, with D unclear. The CDR3 sequence is 14 residues long. Germline CDR1 LNHDA, CDR2 SQIVND (reference sequence). V was shortened by 3 bases and J by 10 bases, with 13 bases between the two germline ends. In nucleotides, the CDR3 is TGTGCCAGTAGTATCCCTGGGGTAGAATCACCCCTCCACTTT. It codes for CASSIPGVESPLHF. Variable domain in full (rest from reference TRBV19 and TRBJ1-6): DGGITQSPKYLFRKEGQNVTLSCEQNLNHDAMYWYRQDPGQGLRLIYYSQIVNDFQKGDIAEGYSVSREKKESFPLTVTSAQKNPTAFYLCASSIPGVESPLHFGNGTRLTVT.

The rearrangement uses TRBV19 and TRBJ1-1; TRBD1 aligns across 7 bases. V lost 5 bases and J lost 0; bases outside the gene matches: 6. The CDR3 runs to 15 residues. Germline-derived CDR1 and CDR2 are LNHDA and SQIVND (reference sequence). CDR3: CASSPQDRLNTEAFF. CDR3 DNA sequence: TGTGCCAGTAGTCCCCAGGACAGGTTGAACACTGAAGCTTTCTTT.

V usage is TRBV12-5 and J usage is TRBJ1-2, with TRBD1 matching over 9 bases. The germline V gene encodes CDR1 LGHNT and CDR2 FRNRAP. V was pared by 6 bases and J by 8 bases, with 7 bases of the junction left unmatched. This CDR3 region has 13 residues. DNA for the CDR3: TGTGCTAGTGGCCGGACAGGGGACCGCGGCTACACCTTC. Its protein product is CASGRTGDRGYTF.

The chain carries TRBV12-5 and TRBJ1-6; D remains ambiguous. There are 14 residues in the CDR3. Germline V gene data show CDR1 as LGHNT and CDR2 as FRNRAP. The germline V and J ends were trimmed by 2 bases and 7 bases, with 9 bases remaining between them. Here the CDR3 DNA reads TGTGCTAGTGGTTTGCGTCTCGAGAATTCACCCCTCCACTTT. It codes for CASGLRLENSPLHF.

This chain connects TRBV19 to TRBJ1-4, with D possibly matching TRBD1 (5 bases). This CDR3 spans 14 amino acids. Between the trimmed V and J ends, which lost 7 bases and 8 bases, there was a span of 17 bases. Germline-derived CDR1 and CDR2 are LNHDA and SQIVND (reference sequence). In DNA form, the CDR3 reads TGTGCCAGTACCCCAGGGAAGATAAACGAAAAACTGTTTTTT. As protein: CASTPGKINEKLFF.

A word on this clone: Within the sample, other DNA sequences also encode this same CDR3. The genes are TRBV30 and TRBJ2-3; TRBD2 matches 8 bases. Germline CDR1 reads GTSNPN; CDR2 reads SVGIG (reference sequence). CDR3 size: 14 residues. J lost 8 bases, V lost 5 bases, and 12 bases had no gene match. The CDR3 region is CAWQGGAGGSTQYF. The CDR3 nucleotides read TGTGCCTGGCAGGGTGGGGCGGGGGGAAGTACGCAGTATTTT.

V is TRBV5-4 and J is TRBJ2-1; 14 nucleotides line up with TRBD2. The CDR3 spans 17 residues. Germline V gene data show CDR1 as SGHNT and CDR2 as YYREEE (reference sequence). Losses at the gene ends were 4 bases for V and 7 bases for J; bases not matched to a gene: 10. Here the CDR3 DNA reads TGTGCCAGCAGCATGGGACTAGCGGGGGCCCTGGGGAATGAGCAGTTCTTC. Its translation is CASSMGLAGALGNEQFF.

This clone is labeled medium-sized. This chain uses TRBV30 with TRBJ1-1; D possibly corresponds to TRBD1 (5 bases). The CDR3 loop spans 13 amino acids. Per germline, CDR1 GTSNPN and CDR2 SVGIG (reference sequence). Between the trimmed V and J ends, which lost 3 bases and 5 bases, there was a span of 13 bases. The CDR3 loop is CAWRTAGLTEAFF. DNA of the CDR3: TGTGCCTGGAGGACAGCGGGGTTAACTGAAGCTTTCTTT.

This clone is a singleton in its sample. The chain has TRBV5-1 and TRBJ1-2, with 9 bases aligning to TRBD1. The V gene's germline CDR1 is SGHRS and CDR2 YFSETQ. The CDR3 contains 14 residues. The V and J ends lost 2 bases and 4 bases, in that order; junction bases with no gene match: 3. The CDR3 is CASSFGQGTYGYTF. The CDR3 DNA sequence: TGCGCCAGCAGCTTTGGACAGGGGACCTATGGCTACACCTTC. Complete variable domain (other parts from reference TRBV5-1 and TRBJ1-2): KAGVTQTPRYLIKTRGQQVTLSCSPISGHRSVSWYQQTPGQGLQFLFEYFSETQRNKGNFPGRFSGRQFSNSRSEMNVSTLELGDSALYLCASSFGQGTYGYTFGSGTRLTVV.

V gene TRBV29-1 combines with J gene TRBJ1-1; D unclear. CDR3 length: 18 residues. The V gene lost 6 bases and the J gene lost 1 base, with 27 bases spanning the gap. Per the germline V gene, CDR1 is SQVTM and CDR2 is ANQGSEA. Here the CDR3 reads CSVDKGWASLAANTEAFF. The CDR3 coding sequence is TGCAGCGTCGACAAAGGCTGGGCCAGCCTTGCCGCGAACACTGAAGCTTTCTTT.

This CDR3 is CASSYLSEDTEAFF. The CDR3 DNA reads as TGTGCCAGCAGTTACTTGTCCGAGGACACTGAAGCTTTCTTT. The J gene is TRBJ1-1, the V gene TRBV6-5, with D unclear. The CDR3 covers 14 residues. Between the trimmed V and J ends, which lost 1 base and 3 bases, there was a span of 9 bases. The germline V gene has CDR1 MNHEY and CDR2 SVGAGI.

This clone was counted once. CDR3 coding DNA: TGTGCCACCCCGGGACAGGACTATGGCTACACCTTC. It specifies CATPGQDYGYTF. The chain is built from TRBV27 and TRBJ1-2, with 8 bases identical to TRBD1. Germline CDR1 MNHEY, CDR2 SMNVEV (reference sequence). The CDR3 loop spans 12 amino acids. Germline trimming cut 10 bases from V and 3 bases from J; bases unmatched to any gene: 4.

The V and J genes are TRBV4-3 and TRBJ1-3, with D tentatively TRBD1 (6 bases). The CDR3 has 15 amino acids. V lost 4 bases to trimming and J lost 4 bases, with 14 bases between them. CDR1 is LGHNA and CDR2 is YSLEER in the germline V gene. CDR3 sequence (DNA): TGCGCCAGCAGCCGATACCAGGGGAAAGGAAACACCATATATTTT. Protein product: CASSRYQGKGNTIYF.

V usage is TRBV5-5 and J usage is TRBJ2-5; D unresolved. The V gene lost 2 bases and the J gene lost 2 bases, with 10 bases spanning the gap. The CDR3 runs 14 residues. Germline V gene sequence: CDR1 SGHKS, CDR2 YYEKEE (reference sequence). CDR3 nucleotides: TGTGCCAGCAGCTTACACAGAGAGCAAGAGACCCAGTACTTC. Its translation is CASSLHREQETQYF.

This clone was counted ten times or more. The chain couples TRBV5-4 to TRBJ1-2; 11 bases map to TRBD1. After removal of 5 bases from V and 4 bases from J, the junction contained 7 bases not matched to a gene. This CDR3 has 15 residues. Germline-derived CDR1 and CDR2 are SGHNT and YYREEE (reference sequence). The CDR3 DNA sequence: TGTGCCAGCAGGTGGGGACAGGGGGAAGGCTATGGCTACACCTTC. Protein product: CASRWGQGEGYGYTF.

This clone was observed once. The rearrangement uses TRBV9 and TRBJ2-1; 11 nucleotides match TRBD2. This CDR3 is built from 15 residues. Germline V gene data show CDR1 as SGDLS and CDR2 as YYNGEE. V lost 2 bases and J lost 8; bases outside the gene matches: 6. This CDR3 is CASSVGLAGWDEQFF. The CDR3 DNA follows: TGTGCCAGCAGCGTCGGACTAGCGGGTTGGGATGAGCAGTTCTTC.